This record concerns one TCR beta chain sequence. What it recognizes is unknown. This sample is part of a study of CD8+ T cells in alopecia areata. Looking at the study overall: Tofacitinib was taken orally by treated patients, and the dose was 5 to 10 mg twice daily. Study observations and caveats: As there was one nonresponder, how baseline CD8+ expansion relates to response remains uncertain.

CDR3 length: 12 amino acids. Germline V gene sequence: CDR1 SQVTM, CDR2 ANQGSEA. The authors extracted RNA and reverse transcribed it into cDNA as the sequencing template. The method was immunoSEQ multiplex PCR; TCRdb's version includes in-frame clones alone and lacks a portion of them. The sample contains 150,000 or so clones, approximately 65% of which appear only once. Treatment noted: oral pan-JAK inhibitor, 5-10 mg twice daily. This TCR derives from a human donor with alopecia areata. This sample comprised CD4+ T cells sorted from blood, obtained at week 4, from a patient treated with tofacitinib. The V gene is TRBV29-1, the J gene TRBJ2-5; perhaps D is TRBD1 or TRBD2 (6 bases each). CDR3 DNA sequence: TGCAGTTTCAAGGGGGGAAAAGAGACCCAGTACTTC. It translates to CSFKGGKETQYF.